The 2 T cell receptor beta chains in this list originate from one sample, sequenced in a study of blood T cell repertoires in COVID-19. Method: immunoSEQ multiplex PCR; TCRdb's copy keeps in-frame clones and lacks some. The table records 150,000 to 200,000 clones, around 82% of them present only once. Sequenced: peripheral blood. The receptors derive from a man between 65 and 79 years old with active or convalescent COVID-19.

CDR3 in DNA: TGTGCCACTCGCCAAGGGGACGAGCAGTACTTC. It yields the protein CATRQGDEQYF. This chain uses TRBV2 with TRBJ2-7; the D gene is possibly TRBD1 (5 bases). This CDR3 region has 11 residues. V dropped 10 bases and J dropped 5 bases, with 12 bases sitting between them. Germline CDR1 reads SNHLY; CDR2 reads FYNNEI. Looking up the rest from reference TRBV2 and TRBJ2-7 gives the full variable domain: EPEVTQTPSHQVTQMGQEVILRCVPISNHLYFYWYRQILGQKVEFLVSFYNNEISEKSEIFDDQFSVERPDGSNFTLKIRSTKLEDSAMYFCATRQGDEQYFGPGTRLTVT.

The rearrangement uses TRBV5-6 and TRBJ2-7; weak D call: TRBD1 (5 bases). This CDR3 contains 16 residues. Germline values: CDR1 SGHDT, CDR2 YYEEEE. Between the trimmed V and J ends, which lost 0 bases and 9 bases, there was a span of 22 bases. DNA of the CDR3: TGTGCCAGCAGCTTGGGCACAGGCCCAGGCAGGGCCGGGCAGTACTTC. This gives the protein CASSLGTGPGRAGQYF.